This T cell receptor beta chain was recovered during a study of blood T cells in healthy people across ages (dated by TCRdb to the mid-2010s). Context from the whole study: In model experiments, template switching captured roughly one uniquely barcoded TCR beta cDNA molecule for every two T cells. Using deep sequencing normalized with unique cDNA molecular identifiers, the study measured how TCR beta repertoire diversity changes with age. The donors were split into four age groups: young (average around 16 years), middle-aged (about 40), aged (roughly 68) and long-lived (under 90). To avoid experimental bias, donors of different ages were spread randomly across the sequencing lanes. Two additional independent replicas of 1 million unique cDNA reads from the same blood draw were analyzed for two donors (one aged 18 to 30 and one aged 80 or older).

What the study reported, not specific to this receptor: Bulk unsorted PBMC profiling prevented conclusive comparison of naive and antigen-experienced compartments. The long-lived group showed more naive CD4+ T cells, fewer expanded clones and increased TCR diversity than the aged group, suggesting age selection. Estimates of total diversity based on one million sequenced T cells were considered lower bounds and underestimates. Because donor CMV infection status was unknown, age-related changes in expanded clonotypes were potentially confounded. The percentage of naive T cells measured by flow cytometry correlated strongly with observed TCR beta diversity. As age increased, observed TCR beta diversity per million T cells dropped in a roughly linear way, and a significant reduction was already evident by age about 40.

The donors were about 40 Caucasian individuals from Russia, aged roughly 6 to 90 years, who were systemically healthy. Each donor gave roughly 11 milliliters of peripheral blood, drawn into EDTA-treated Vacutainer tubes. Ficoll-Paque density-gradient centrifugation was used to isolate PBMCs, with at least 6 million obtained per sample. Total RNA was extracted from PBMCs with Trizol reagent, with at least 6 micrograms obtained per sample. Naive CD45RAhigh/CD27high T cell percentages were measured by flow cytometry on a PBMC aliquot from every donor. To prepare the library, 5' RACE was applied. The sequencer listed for this sample is Illumina HiSeq 2500. A second PCR of roughly 6 to 11 cycles was performed with a sample-barcoded 5' primer and a J-beta primer mix. A template-switch 5' adaptor carrying 12 random nucleotides introduced a unique molecular identifier onto each TCR beta cDNA molecule. Each sample yielded at least 2.5 million CDR3-containing paired-end reads. First-strand cDNA synthesis was performed from all RNA using the Mint cDNA synthesis kit, with priming by a TRBC-specific oligonucleotide. After uracil-DNA glycosylase treatment, a first 18-cycle PCR used universal primers M1SS and BC2_uni_R on all cDNA. The study's processing was this. For normalization, 1 million high-quality reads were randomly selected from each sample, with every read carrying a distinct molecular identifier. Instead of being binned into consensus sequences, reads with shared molecular identifiers were discarded. MiTCR, with a Q25 quality threshold and the strictest error-elimination algorithm, was used for CDR3 identification, clonotype clustering and error correction. A nonparametric unseen species model with Euler transformation was used to estimate lower-bound total TCR beta diversity. The public reads were reanalyzed by TCRdb: fastp trimming at Q25, MiXCR alignment, in-frame beta chains only. CDR3 protein sequences are deduplicated, and each keeps its most common genes and DNA. Clone size and V and J calls follow TCRdb, not the original study. Recorded for this sample are under 2 million distinct CDR3 sequences; 34% of them occurred a single time. The ten largest account for 11% of the sample.

The germline V gene supplies CDR1 KGHSH and CDR2 LQKENI. Counted from cysteine to phenylalanine, this CDR3 has 11 amino acids. Of all the DNA, just the CDR3 is kept, 33 bases in frame from base 1. V is cut by 8 bases and J by 5 bases, and the space between the germline ends is 9 bases. This clonotype was seen ten or more times. What this receptor recognizes is not known. Base qualities were left out, and no much larger clone turns up one base away. Source material: blood. The clonotype originates from a woman in her twenties or thirties in good health. The chain is made from TRBV18 and TRBJ2-5, with the identity of the D gene unclear. The DNA reads TGTGCCAGCAGCCCCTCGGAGACCCAGTACTTC. It translates to CASSPSETQYF.